Listed below are T cell receptor beta chains from one sample, sequenced in a study of blood T cell repertoires in COVID-19. Method: immunoSEQ multiplex PCR; TCRdb's copy keeps in-frame clones and lacks some. Of roughly 230,000 clones listed, 89% are singletons. Input material: peripheral blood. The source is a woman aged 40 to 49 who had recovered from COVID-19. CDR3s include the opening cysteine and the closing phenylalanine or tryptophan. The order of the fields is clone size, J gene, CDR3 length, D gene, V gene, CDR3 protein, CDR3 DNA. The D gene is left open where the match is weak. The listing skips clone size in some rows; elsewhere it reads once, few, many or a size class.

clone_size: once
j_call: TRBJ2-3
cdr3_length: 12
d_call: NA
v_call: TRBV5-4
cdr3_aa: CASGGGGDTQYF
cdr3_nt: TGTGCCAGCGGAGGGGGGGGTGATACGCAGTATTTT

clone_size: NA
j_call: TRBJ2-3
cdr3_length: 16
d_call: NA
v_call: TRBV3-1/TRBV3-2
cdr3_aa: CASSQSASVSTDTQYF
cdr3_nt: TGTGCCAGCAGCCAATCGGCTAGCGTTAGCACAGATACGCAGTATTTT

clone_size: NA
j_call: TRBJ1-4
cdr3_length: 12
d_call: NA
v_call: TRBV7-9
cdr3_aa: CASRSAKEKLFF
cdr3_nt: TGTGCCAGCAGGAGTGCCAAGGAAAAACTGTTTTTT

clone_size: NA
j_call: TRBJ1-2
cdr3_length: 15
d_call: TRBD1
v_call: TRBV19
cdr3_aa: CATDDRAPRDYGYTF
cdr3_nt: TGTGCCACCGACGACAGGGCCCCCCGGGACTATGGCTACACCTTC

clone_size: NA
j_call: TRBJ1-1
cdr3_length: 14
d_call: TRBD1
v_call: TRBV5-1
cdr3_aa: CASSSGQEPPEAFF
cdr3_nt: TGCGCCAGCAGCTCGGGACAGGAACCCCCTGAAGCTTTCTTT

clone_size: NA
j_call: TRBJ2-1
cdr3_length: 16
d_call: TRBD2
v_call: TRBV2
cdr3_aa: CASRDLAGGTYNEQFF
cdr3_nt: TGTGCCAGCAGGGACTTAGCGGGGGGGACATACAATGAGCAGTTCTTC

clone_size: NA
j_call: TRBJ1-3
cdr3_length: 16
d_call: NA
v_call: TRBV6-1
cdr3_aa: CASSDRAGLSGNTIYF
cdr3_nt: TGTGCCAGCAGTGACCGGGCAGGGCTCTCTGGAAACACCATATATTTT

clone_size: once
j_call: TRBJ2-1
cdr3_length: 11
d_call: NA
v_call: TRBV30
cdr3_aa: CAWTPTNEQFF
cdr3_nt: TGTGCCTGGACTCCTACCAATGAGCAGTTCTTC

clone_size: few
j_call: TRBJ2-2
cdr3_length: 13
d_call: NA
v_call: TRBV19
cdr3_aa: CASRLQGPGELFF
cdr3_nt: TGTGCCAGTAGACTCCAGGGCCCCGGGGAGCTGTTTTTT

clone_size: once
j_call: TRBJ2-3
cdr3_length: 14
d_call: TRBD1
v_call: TRBV9
cdr3_aa: CASSDSGQTDTQYF
cdr3_nt: TGTGCCAGCAGCGACTCGGGACAGACAGATACGCAGTATTTT

clone_size: NA
j_call: TRBJ2-3
cdr3_length: 15
d_call: TRBD2
v_call: TRBV7-9
cdr3_aa: CASSMSGGYPDTQYF
cdr3_nt: TGTGCCAGCAGTATGAGCGGGGGGTATCCAGATACGCAGTATTTT

clone_size: NA
j_call: TRBJ2-1
cdr3_length: 12
d_call: TRBD2
v_call: TRBV11-2
cdr3_aa: CASSLSSGSEFF
cdr3_nt: TGTGCCAGCAGCTTATCTAGCGGGAGCGAGTTCTTC

clone_size: NA
j_call: TRBJ1-1
cdr3_length: 13
d_call: NA
v_call: TRBV19
cdr3_aa: CASSARHVTEAFF
cdr3_nt: TGTGCCAGTAGTGCCCGACATGTCACTGAAGCTTTCTTT

clone_size: NA
j_call: TRBJ1-4
cdr3_length: 12
d_call: NA
v_call: TRBV2
cdr3_aa: CASRISNEKLFF
cdr3_nt: TGTGCCAGCCGAATTAGTAATGAAAAACTGTTTTTT

clone_size: NA
j_call: TRBJ1-5
cdr3_length: 12
d_call: TRBD1
v_call: TRBV6-5
cdr3_aa: CASQDRGQPQHF
cdr3_nt: TGTGCCAGTCAGGACAGGGGGCAGCCCCAGCATTTT

clone_size: NA
j_call: TRBJ2-1
cdr3_length: 16
d_call: NA
v_call: TRBV5-1
cdr3_aa: CASNGGSGRSYNEQFF
cdr3_nt: TGCGCCAGCAATGGGGGCTCGGGCCGCTCCTACAATGAGCAGTTCTTC

clone_size: NA
j_call: TRBJ1-5
cdr3_length: 13
d_call: NA
v_call: TRBV28
cdr3_aa: CASRGLVNQPQHF
cdr3_nt: TGTGCCAGCAGGGGCCTGGTAAATCAGCCCCAGCATTTT

clone_size: NA
j_call: TRBJ2-2
cdr3_length: 13
d_call: NA
v_call: TRBV18
cdr3_aa: CASLRLVPGELFF
cdr3_nt: TGTGCCAGCTTGAGACTAGTACCCGGGGAGCTGTTTTTT

clone_size: NA
j_call: TRBJ1-5
cdr3_length: 14
d_call: TRBD1
v_call: TRBV19
cdr3_aa: CAASGTGGYQPQHF
cdr3_nt: TGTGCCGCATCCGGGACAGGGGGGTATCAGCCCCAGCATTTT

clone_size: NA
j_call: TRBJ1-2
cdr3_length: 13
d_call: NA
v_call: TRBV5-4
cdr3_aa: CASGPTGNYGYTF
cdr3_nt: TGTGCCAGCGGCCCGACAGGCAACTATGGCTACACCTTC

clone_size: NA
j_call: TRBJ2-3
cdr3_length: 14
d_call: TRBD1
v_call: TRBV3-1/TRBV3-2
cdr3_aa: CASSPTGGADTQYF
cdr3_nt: TGTGCCAGCAGCCCGACAGGGGGCGCAGATACGCAGTATTTT

clone_size: NA
j_call: TRBJ1-1
cdr3_length: 13
d_call: NA
v_call: TRBV9
cdr3_aa: CASSVVLESEAFF
cdr3_nt: TGTGCCAGCAGCGTCGTACTGGAGTCTGAAGCTTTCTTT

clone_size: NA
j_call: TRBJ2-1
cdr3_length: 15
d_call: TRBD2
v_call: TRBV3-1/TRBV3-2
cdr3_aa: CASSQAGGVYNEQFF
cdr3_nt: TGTGCCAGCAGCCAAGCGGGAGGGGTCTACAATGAGCAGTTCTTC

clone_size: NA
j_call: TRBJ2-2
cdr3_length: 15
d_call: TRBD1
v_call: TRBV5-1
cdr3_aa: CASSLPGTGSGELFF
cdr3_nt: TGCGCCAGCAGCTTGCCCGGGACAGGGTCCGGGGAGCTGTTTTTT

clone_size: NA
j_call: TRBJ2-7
cdr3_length: 14
d_call: TRBD1
v_call: TRBV4-1
cdr3_aa: CASSAGQGGEEQYF
cdr3_nt: TGCGCCAGCAGCGCGGGACAGGGAGGTGAAGAGCAGTACTTC

clone_size: NA
j_call: TRBJ1-5
cdr3_length: 12
d_call: NA
v_call: TRBV2
cdr3_aa: CASSAEDQPQHF
cdr3_nt: TGTGCCAGCAGTGCGGAGGATCAGCCCCAGCATTTT

clone_size: NA
j_call: TRBJ2-1
cdr3_length: 13
d_call: NA
v_call: TRBV12-3/TRBV12-4
cdr3_aa: CASSHRANNEQFF
cdr3_nt: TGTGCCAGCAGTCATCGAGCGAACAATGAGCAGTTCTTC

clone_size: NA
j_call: TRBJ1-2
cdr3_length: 13
d_call: NA
v_call: TRBV9
cdr3_aa: CASSVSYGAGYTF
cdr3_nt: TGTGCCAGCAGCGTATCGTATGGGGCTGGCTACACCTTC

clone_size: NA
j_call: TRBJ2-1
cdr3_length: 15
d_call: TRBD2
v_call: TRBV14
cdr3_aa: CASSQLAGGPYEQFF
cdr3_nt: TGTGCCAGCAGCCAACTAGCGGGAGGGCCCTATGAGCAGTTCTTC

clone_size: NA
j_call: TRBJ2-2
cdr3_length: 16
d_call: TRBD2
v_call: TRBV3-1/TRBV3-2
cdr3_aa: CASSQVKAGAAGELFF
cdr3_nt: TGTGCCAGCAGCCAAGTGAAAGCGGGAGCGGCCGGGGAGCTGTTTTTT

clone_size: NA
j_call: TRBJ1-5
cdr3_length: 14
d_call: TRBD1
v_call: TRBV19
cdr3_aa: CASSIWDSPQPQHF
cdr3_nt: TGTGCCAGTAGTATTTGGGACAGCCCTCAGCCCCAGCATTTT

clone_size: NA
j_call: TRBJ1-4
cdr3_length: 14
d_call: NA
v_call: TRBV7-9
cdr3_aa: CASSSPGGGEKLFF
cdr3_nt: TGTGCCAGCAGCTCCCCGGGGGGAGGAGAAAAACTGTTTTTT

clone_size: NA
j_call: TRBJ2-2
cdr3_length: 15
d_call: TRBD2
v_call: TRBV6-2/TRBV6-3
cdr3_aa: CASSRTSVNTGELFF
cdr3_nt: TGTGCCAGCAGTAGGACTAGCGTTAACACCGGGGAGCTGTTTTTT

clone_size: NA
j_call: TRBJ2-7
cdr3_length: 14
d_call: NA
v_call: TRBV19
cdr3_aa: CASSIDSLTYEQYF
cdr3_nt: TGTGCCAGTAGTATAGACTCGCTAACCTACGAGCAGTACTTC

clone_size: NA
j_call: TRBJ2-7
cdr3_length: 15
d_call: TRBD1
v_call: TRBV6-5
cdr3_aa: CASSSNRGSSYEQYF
cdr3_nt: TGTGCCAGCAGTAGCAACAGGGGTTCTTCCTACGAGCAGTACTTC

clone_size: NA
j_call: TRBJ2-1
cdr3_length: 17
d_call: TRBD2
v_call: TRBV7-2
cdr3_aa: CASSGRLAGGQEREQFF
cdr3_nt: TGTGCCAGCAGCGGCCGACTAGCGGGGGGGCAAGAGCGTGAGCAGTTCTTC

clone_size: NA
j_call: TRBJ1-2
cdr3_length: 12
d_call: NA
v_call: TRBV27
cdr3_aa: CASSGGQSGYTF
cdr3_nt: TGTGCCAGCAGTGGTGGACAATCTGGCTACACCTTC

clone_size: NA
j_call: TRBJ2-3
cdr3_length: 14
d_call: NA
v_call: TRBV2
cdr3_aa: CASTGSAVTDTQYF
cdr3_nt: TGTGCCAGCACGGGTTCGGCGGTGACAGATACGCAGTATTTT

clone_size: few
j_call: TRBJ2-5
cdr3_length: 13
d_call: NA
v_call: TRBV19
cdr3_aa: CASSIVSEETQYF
cdr3_nt: TGTGCCAGTAGTATAGTCTCGGAGGAGACCCAGTACTTC

clone_size: NA
j_call: TRBJ1-2
cdr3_length: 15
d_call: TRBD1
v_call: TRBV7-9
cdr3_aa: CASRAGQDAYYGYTF
cdr3_nt: TGTGCCAGCAGGGCTGGACAGGACGCATACTATGGCTACACCTTC

clone_size: NA
j_call: TRBJ2-7
cdr3_length: 16
d_call: NA
v_call: TRBV4-1
cdr3_aa: CASSPFNREGFYEQYF
cdr3_nt: TGCGCCAGCAGCCCCTTTAACAGAGAGGGTTTTTACGAGCAGTACTTC

clone_size: NA
j_call: TRBJ1-1
cdr3_length: 14
d_call: NA
v_call: TRBV28
cdr3_aa: CASSLGLLNTEAFF
cdr3_nt: TGTGCCAGCAGTTTAGGACTCTTGAACACTGAAGCTTTCTTT

clone_size: NA
j_call: TRBJ2-1
cdr3_length: 16
d_call: TRBD2
v_call: TRBV6-5
cdr3_aa: CASSYSGASGGFEQFF
cdr3_nt: TGTGCCAGCAGTTACTCGGGGGCTAGCGGGGGATTTGAGCAGTTCTTC

clone_size: NA
j_call: TRBJ2-5
cdr3_length: 11
d_call: NA
v_call: TRBV18
cdr3_aa: CASSPGETQYF
cdr3_nt: TGTGCCAGCTCACCCGGGGAGACCCAGTACTTC

clone_size: NA
j_call: TRBJ2-5
cdr3_length: 16
d_call: TRBD2
v_call: TRBV9
cdr3_aa: CASSVAISGIQETQYF
cdr3_nt: TGTGCCAGCAGCGTAGCAATTAGCGGGATCCAAGAGACCCAGTACTTC

clone_size: NA
j_call: TRBJ1-4
cdr3_length: 16
d_call: TRBD1
v_call: TRBV19
cdr3_aa: CASSLPEGQVHEKLFF
cdr3_nt: TGTGCCAGTAGTCTCCCAGAGGGACAGGTGCATGAAAAACTGTTTTTT

clone_size: once
j_call: TRBJ2-1
cdr3_length: 13
d_call: TRBD1
v_call: TRBV7-9
cdr3_aa: CASSMGDSMRGFF
cdr3_nt: TGTGCCAGCAGCATGGGGGACAGCATGAGGGGGTTCTTC

clone_size: NA
j_call: TRBJ1-5
cdr3_length: 13
d_call: TRBD1
v_call: TRBV19
cdr3_aa: CASKGTGNQPQHF
cdr3_nt: TGTGCCAGTAAAGGGACAGGTAATCAGCCCCAGCATTTT

clone_size: NA
j_call: TRBJ2-1
cdr3_length: 14
d_call: NA
v_call: TRBV12-1
cdr3_aa: CASSFVDCHNEQFF
cdr3_nt: TGTGCCAGCAGCTTTGTAGACTGCCACAATGAGCAGTTCTTC

clone_size: NA
j_call: TRBJ2-7
cdr3_length: 13
d_call: TRBD1
v_call: TRBV18
cdr3_aa: CASSRDREYEQYF
cdr3_nt: TGTGCCAGCTCACGGGACAGGGAGTACGAGCAGTACTTC

clone_size: NA
j_call: TRBJ2-5
cdr3_length: 15
d_call: NA
v_call: TRBV5-1
cdr3_aa: CASSWDPSDQETQYF
cdr3_nt: TGCGCCAGCAGCTGGGACCCTAGCGACCAAGAGACCCAGTACTTC

clone_size: NA
j_call: TRBJ2-5
cdr3_length: 14
d_call: NA
v_call: TRBV15
cdr3_aa: CATSRDAGRETQYF
cdr3_nt: TGTGCCACCAGCAGAGACGCGGGACGAGAGACCCAGTACTTC

clone_size: NA
j_call: TRBJ1-1
cdr3_length: 16
d_call: NA
v_call: TRBV3-1/TRBV3-2
cdr3_aa: CASSQKDPRGGTEAFF
cdr3_nt: TGTGCCAGCAGCCAAAAAGACCCACGGGGAGGGACTGAAGCTTTCTTT

clone_size: NA
j_call: TRBJ2-1
cdr3_length: 13
d_call: TRBD2
v_call: TRBV29-1
cdr3_aa: CSAVAGPLEEQFF
cdr3_nt: TGCAGCGCGGTAGCGGGACCGTTAGAGGAGCAGTTCTTC

clone_size: NA
j_call: TRBJ1-5
cdr3_length: 15
d_call: NA
v_call: TRBV6-6
cdr3_aa: CASSYGGREGQPQHF
cdr3_nt: TGTGCCAGCAGTTATGGAGGGCGCGAGGGTCAGCCCCAGCATTTT

clone_size: NA
j_call: TRBJ1-1
cdr3_length: 18
d_call: NA
v_call: TRBV21-1
cdr3_aa: CASSPNRGGRRVNTEAFF
cdr3_nt: TGTGCCAGCAGCCCTAACCGAGGGGGCCGAAGGGTGAACACTGAAGCTTTCTTT

clone_size: once
j_call: TRBJ2-4
cdr3_length: 16
d_call: TRBD2
v_call: TRBV5-5
cdr3_aa: CASSTGGLVSQNIQYF
cdr3_nt: TGTGCCAGCAGCACCGGGGGGTTAGTAAGCCAAAACATTCAGTACTTC

clone_size: NA
j_call: TRBJ1-2
cdr3_length: 14
d_call: NA
v_call: TRBV4-1
cdr3_aa: CASSLSTTGLGYTF
cdr3_nt: TGCGCCAGCAGCCTCTCAACCACAGGGCTTGGCTACACCTTC

clone_size: once
j_call: TRBJ2-5
cdr3_length: 11
d_call: NA
v_call: TRBV3-1/TRBV3-2
cdr3_aa: CASSQEETQYF
cdr3_nt: TGTGCCAGCAGCCAGGAGGAGACCCAGTACTTC

clone_size: few
j_call: TRBJ2-5
cdr3_length: 12
d_call: NA
v_call: TRBV6-5
cdr3_aa: CASTGDKETQYF
cdr3_nt: TGTGCCAGCACGGGGGATAAAGAGACCCAGTACTTC